The sequence of this TCR beta chain was determined in a study of cytomegalovirus exposure and HLA in healthy donors (dated by TCRdb to 2016 to 2017). For the study in its entirety: According to an earlier analysis of a few hundred of the donors, roughly 180 million T cells yielded roughly 100 million unique TCR beta sequences and 276 Gb of sequence data. To decide whether each TCR beta V gene segment behaved as functional or pseudogenic, an earlier analysis of some 600 of the donors relied on high-throughput TCR beta sequencing. A later analysis re-examined previously published TCR beta repertoires from more than 550 donors and added high-resolution HLA genotyping to investigate patterns of TCR occurrence. The study profiled the T cell repertoires of around 700 subjects by immunosequencing and related them to cytomegalovirus serostatus. An early release covering about 600 HLA-typed donors comprised about 300 gigabases of sequencing data and roughly 85 million unique TCR sequences. Rather than using new phenotypic data, the later analysis identified candidate immune exposures from TCR beta sequences and from how often those sequences occurred across donors. Donor age, sex, ethnicity and CMV serostatus were compiled together with the repertoire data. The study aimed to test whether cataloging public T cell receptors could reveal signatures of past pathogen exposure. Typing coverage varied by locus: 629-630 donors for A, B, C, DRB1 and DQB1; about 520 for DQA1; around 570 for DPA1; approximately 470 for DPB1. Every discovery cohort repertoire had been produced on one sequencing platform. In addition to the first cohort of roughly 700 subjects, a separate validation cohort of under 150 different subjects was used. Across about 380 genotyped donors of the cohort, an average of about 200,000 unique TCR beta nucleotide sequences per donor were sequenced, and 15% to 20% of those sequences were non-productive. To predict cytomegalovirus infection status, the study brought together high-throughput TCR immunosequencing, statistical association of individual TCRs with disease status, and machine learning. Among the roughly 430 genotyped donors, approximately 81% belonged to the genetic ancestry cluster associated with self-reported Caucasian donors. HLA typing included class I and class II loci at four-digit resolution. In a later genetic analysis, genome-wide SNP genotypes for about 55% of the roughly 670 donors were used, and that subset was treated as a discovery cohort. Four to six DR-DQ haplotypes were handled as single units for association and clustering because linkage in the cohort was strong.

This clone has a handful of counts. Its cognate antigen has yet to be identified. It has no much larger one-base neighbor in the sample; base qualities were not kept. The cohort comprised hundreds of healthy bone marrow donors. All cohort members were sampled while nominally healthy, although unrecorded immune exposures were likely present. The donor was CMV seronegative and belonged to the group of 350 or so seronegative cohort members. A peripheral blood sample was collected from each donor, and TCR beta sequencing was performed on peripheral blood mononuclear cells. Genomic DNA was extracted from the blood cell samples with the Qiagen DNeasy Blood Extraction Kit. Study-wide findings and limitations: Linkage disequilibrium might explain the correlated functional status among segregating V segments, but an unknown experimental factor could not be excluded. The 87-base-pair reads could not distinguish some IMGT-functional V segments, including TRBV6-2 and TRBV6-3, so those segments were excluded. The presence/absence analyses assumed that sequencing depth was roughly uniform across donors, and that assumption may not be true. According to the authors, the approach could potentially be generalized to other disease states and immunological phenotypes. In an earlier analysis of some 550 of the donors, most TCR beta V segments were observed in productive rearrangements about 87% or about 30% of the time, broadly matching IMGT annotations. An association between a missense DCLRE1C variant and V-gene and J-gene trimming of TCR beta chains was found in a later genetic analysis and replicated in an independent cohort. A cluster of highly shared sequence variants was judged likely to represent a technical artifact of the sequencing pipeline. According to a later analysis, parvovirus B19, influenza, CMV and Epstein-Barr virus appeared linked to several top co-occurrence clusters. At a false discovery rate of 0.05, a later analysis linked approximately 18,000 TCR beta sequences to specific HLA alleles. Cytomegalovirus status was reported to be diagnosed by the classifier with high specificity and sensitivity in both the original and validation cohorts. In vitro tests confirmed that three of the cytomegalovirus-associated TCR beta chains recognize cytomegalovirus antigens. Because HLA typing was missing for some donors at each locus, association tests included only the typed subset. In a later analysis, most CMV-associated TCR beta chains were found to appear HLA-restricted, with HLA associations seemingly driven largely by CMV exposure. The cohort was sequenced for TCR beta chains only, and without alpha or paired-chain data the features that could be detected were limited. In a later genetic analysis, fewer N-insertions in productive TCRs were reported among donors in an Asian-associated ancestry cluster than the roughly 700-donor mean. In a later analysis, the rate of TCR association differed among HLA loci, with DRB1 alleles having the most associated TCRs and HLA-C alleles having the fewest. Most TCR sequences were observed very rarely across donors, whereas some public TCRs were present in many individuals. About 15 rarely observed V segments, including chromosome 9 orphons, were excluded from the earlier analysis of some 590 of the donors because counts were too low. A further reported finding was that TCR beta sequences accurately predicted the HLA-A and HLA-B alleles for most subjects in the first cohort. The study listed 150 to 200 TCR beta chains as associated with cytomegalovirus. Compared with equally common non-associated chains, HLA-associated TCR beta chains in a later analysis were more clonally expanded and had lower generation probabilities. Strong co-occurrence of HLA alleles, especially DR and DQ, made assigning TCR associations to individual alleles difficult. For the cohort, immune exposure information was limited to CMV serostatus.

The method was the immunoSEQ multiplex PCR assay. For the multiplex PCR, a mixture combining 60 forward primers for TCR Vbeta segments and 13 reverse primers for TCR Jbeta segments was used. The CDR3 region of rearranged TCR beta genes was amplified from genomic DNA by a multiplex PCR assay. The amplified TCR beta libraries were sequenced on the Illumina HiSeq System as 87-base-pair reads. On the authors' methods: Across the 670 or so repertoires, a later analysis counted some 80 million unique TCR beta chains, roughly 11 million of which were shared by at least two donors. To remove PCR and sequencing errors, raw reads were error-corrected and collapsed into unique sequences using a nearest-neighbor algorithm that merged closely related sequences. V, D and J gene segments were assigned by aligning CDR3 sequences to IMGT reference sequences. Each retained sequence needed at least a six-nucleotide match to both a V gene segment and a J gene segment. A rearrangement was called productive if the CDR3 had no stop codons and remained in frame with V and J, and every other rearrangement was called non-productive. Following IMGT convention, CDR3 was defined as the stretch from the second conserved V-encoded cysteine up to the conserved J-encoded phenylalanine. In an earlier analysis of just under 600 of the donors, sequences lacking an unambiguous match to a single V gene segment were excluded. In an earlier analysis of around 600 of the donors, V segments were called functional above 56.7% productive rearrangements and were called segregating when the between-donor standard deviation exceeded 5%. A statistical classification framework was developed to diagnose cytomegalovirus status using the catalog of TCR beta chain sequences. In a later analysis, TCR nucleotide sequences were compared against IMGT/GENE-DB human TR gene sequences so that V and J genes could be assigned. A later analysis assigned CDR3 sequences and most-parsimonious VDJ recombination scenarios with the TCRdist pipeline. In a later analysis, each TCR beta chain was defined by its CDR3 amino acid sequence together with its V-gene family, and reads lacking a unique V-gene family were excluded. A later analysis removed 600 or so highly shared, low-generation-probability nucleotide sequences to deal with suspected cross-contamination and a sequencing artifact. A later analysis calculated a clonal expansion index for each public chain from normalized within-repertoire ranks of inferred template counts. In a later analysis, generation probabilities were computed using a VDJ recombination model fitted to out-of-frame rearrangements, and the results were checked against IGoR. In a later analysis, TCR-TCR, TCR-HLA and TCR-CMV co-occurrence was scored with hypergeometric tests, and a repertoire-size bias correction was applied to TCR pairs. To estimate false discovery rates, a later analysis permuted the HLA or CMV assignments 20 times. A later analysis grouped co-occurring TCRs with DBSCAN, adding TCRdist sequence similarity when clustering within HLA-allele-positive subsets. Repertoires with fewer than 30,000 or more than 120,000 public chains, plus five repertoires with anomalous nucleotide sharing, were excluded from co-occurrence clustering. TCRdb carries this immuneACCESS record with in-frame sequences only. Its versions omit some clonotypes, under half of them owing to an unresolved V gene in the studies checked, with the rest unexplained. The D gene and trimming were derived from the DNA, and the V and J assignments and clone size from that table. This sample is represented by 150,000 or so clones; 65% to 85% of them were singletons. The ten largest clones take up roughly 2.8% of the sample.

V and J are truncated by 0 bases and 7 bases respectively, leaving an intervening sequence of 13 bases. From the germline V gene, CDR1 is SGHDT and CDR2 is YYEEEE. Reading from cysteine to phenylalanine, the CDR3 counts 14 amino acids. This entry keeps only the CDR3 DNA: 42 bases, framed from base 1. Source material: PBMCs. This TCR was recovered from a man aged 18 to 29 in good health and CMV-seronegative. The V and J genes are TRBV5-6 and TRBJ1-1; the D gene cannot be named for sure. This receptor has the CDR3 CASSLARSPFEAFF. The nucleotides are TGTGCCAGCAGCTTGGCTAGGTCCCCTTTTGAAGCTTTCTTT. Here the CDR3 is joined to the reference TRBV5-6 and TRBJ1-1 genes, and the full variable domain is: DAGVTQSPTHLIKTRGQQVTLRCSPKSGHDTVSWYQQALGQGPQFIFQYYEEEERQRGNFPDRFSGHQFPNYSSELNVNALLLGDSALYLCASSLARSPFEAFFGQGTRLTVV.